Each of the 19 T cell receptor beta chains below was sequenced from the same sample in a study of blood T cell repertoires in COVID-19. Clones were read by immunoSEQ multiplex PCR, and TCRdb kept only the in-frame ones, dropping some. The repertoire holds some 100,000 clones, around 90% seen once, with around 2.1% in the top ten. Sequencing input: peripheral blood. Source of these receptors: a man in his fifties with COVID-19, enrolled during active disease.

The chain is built from TRBV28 and TRBJ1-2, with TRBD1 as a possible D gene (6 bases). The CDR3 sequence is 14 residues long. Looked up from germline, CDR1 is MDHEN and CDR2 is SYDVKM. Trimming took off 6 bases at V and 8 bases at J, with 19 bases between the two ends. The CDR3 DNA follows: TGTGCCAGCAGGGGGGCAGGGAATGTTAGGGGCTACACCTTC. It translates to CASRGAGNVRGYTF.

The chain combines TRBV28 with TRBJ1-2; D call uncertain. V was clipped by 5 bases and J by 8 bases, with 12 bases between them. CDR1 is MDHEN and CDR2 is SYDVKM in the germline V gene. This CDR3 comprises 12 residues. The CDR3 region has the DNA TGTGCCAGCAGTCTTCAAGAGCGGGGCTACACCTTC. This encodes CASSLQERGYTF.

The chain couples TRBV7-9 to TRBJ2-3, with D possibly matching TRBD2 (6 bases). Deletions cut 4 bases from V and 1 base from J, with 12 bases between. The CDR3 is 15 residues long. The germline gives CDR1 SEHNR, CDR2 FQNEAQ (reference sequence). Here the CDR3 DNA reads TGTGCCAGCAGCTACCGGGACTTCGGCACAGATACGCAGTATTTT. Translating it yields CASSYRDFGTDTQYF.

J is TRBJ1-2 and V is TRBV4-1; D not certain. This CDR3 is built from 14 residues. CDR1 MGHRA and CDR2 YSYEKL come from the germline V gene. V was pared by 0 bases and J by 2 bases, with 7 bases between. The CDR3 here is CASSQDILNYGYTF. In DNA form, the CDR3 reads TGCGCCAGCAGCCAAGATATCCTGAACTATGGCTACACCTTC.

This rearrangement joins TRBV7-9 to TRBJ1-5; a weak D match, TRBD1 (5 bases). CDR1 SEHNR and CDR2 FQNEAQ come from the germline V gene (reference sequence). Trimming removed 4 bases at V and 6 bases at J, with 16 bases between. This CDR3 comprises 15 residues. The CDR3 nucleotides read TGTGCCAGCAGCTCCGGACATACGGATGGTCAGCCCCAGCATTTT. Protein sequence: CASSSGHTDGQPQHF.

V is TRBV14 and J is TRBJ2-1; 11 bases align to TRBD1. V trimming: 4 bases; J trimming: 4 bases; junction bases outside the gene matches: 6. This CDR3 region has 16 residues. Germline V gives CDR1 SGHDN, CDR2 FVKESK. For the CDR3, the DNA is TGTGCCAGCAGCCCGGACAGGGGGCAATTTTACAATGAGCAGTTCTTC. Its protein is CASSPDRGQFYNEQFF.

This chain uses TRBV9 with TRBJ2-7, with 8 bases identical to TRBD2. The trim removed 0 bases at V and 4 bases at J, leaving 6 bases unmatched. CDR3 length equals 15 residues. CDR1 is SGDLS and CDR2 is YYNGEE in the germline V gene. Here the CDR3 reads CASSVGLASGYEQYF. The CDR3 bases are TGTGCCAGCAGCGTAGGGCTGGCTAGCGGGTACGAGCAGTACTTC.

The chain combines TRBV4-3 with TRBJ1-2; the D is unclear. Germline loops: CDR1 LGHNA, CDR2 YSLEER. CDR3 length equals 16 residues. V dropped 1 base and J dropped 3 bases, with 15 bases sitting between them. CDR3 sequence reads: CASSQGLWTEDYGYTF. As DNA, the CDR3 is TGCGCCAGCAGCCAAGGTCTTTGGACGGAGGACTATGGCTACACCTTC.

The rearrangement uses TRBV7-6 and TRBJ1-1; no clear D gene. In germline, CDR1 is SGHVS, CDR2 FNYEAQ. V lost 6 bases, J lost 1 base, and 6 bases lay in between. The CDR3 sequence is 12 residues long. The chain's CDR3 is CASRSQNTEAFF. The CDR3 DNA reads as TGTGCCAGCAGGTCACAGAACACTGAAGCTTTCTTT.

The genes are TRBV5-4 and TRBJ1-2; the match to TRBD1 covers 11 bases. The CDR3 sequence is 16 residues long. The V gene end was trimmed by 4 bases and the J gene end by 4 bases; junction bases not matched to a gene: 9. CDR1 SGHNT and CDR2 YYREEE come from the germline V gene (reference sequence). The CDR3 DNA is TGTGCCAGCAGCCCGCAAGGACAGGGGGCAGTCTATGGCTACACCTTC. Protein sequence: CASSPQGQGAVYGYTF.

The chain combines TRBV29-1 with TRBJ1-1, with D perhaps TRBD1 (6 bases). Trimming took off 7 bases at V and 4 bases at J, with 16 bases between the two ends. Germline V CDR1 and CDR2: SQVTM, ANQGSEA. This CDR3 spans 13 amino acids. CDR3 coding DNA: TGCAGCGCGACTACAAGGGGGACCACTGAAGCTTTCTTT. Encoded protein: CSATTRGTTEAFF.

The V and J genes are TRBV7-3 and TRBJ1-6; possibly TRBD1 for D (6 bases). Trimming took off 4 bases at V and 9 bases at J, with 13 bases between the two ends. This CDR3 has 14 residues. Per the germline V gene, CDR1 is SGHTA and CDR2 is FQGTGA. The DNA of the CDR3 is TGTGCCAGCAGCTCTGGGGGGGGCCCTTCACCCCTCCACTTT. Its protein is CASSSGGGPSPLHF.

The chain combines TRBV30 with TRBJ1-5; D might be TRBD1 (6 bases). CDR1 GTSNPN and CDR2 SVGIG come from the germline V gene (reference sequence). The CDR3 has 18 amino acids. Deletions cut 0 bases from V and 2 bases from J, with 20 bases between. CDR3: CAWSVGGGGGWGNQPQHF. CDR3 coding DNA: TGTGCCTGGAGTGTTGGGGGCGGCGGGGGCTGGGGCAATCAGCCCCAGCATTTT.

CDR3 amino acids: CASSGGGPGNTIYF. The CDR3, as DNA: TGTGCCAGCAGCGGAGGGGGCCCTGGAAACACCATATATTTT. The chain is built from TRBV9 and TRBJ1-3, with 7 bases matching TRBD1. The CDR3 loop spans 14 amino acids. CDR1 is SGDLS and CDR2 is YYNGEE in the germline V gene. V gave up 3 bases and J gave up 2 bases; unmatched junction bases: 2.

The chain recombines TRBV7-2 with TRBJ2-7, with 8 bases lining up with TRBD1. Germline V gene sequence: CDR1 SGHTA, CDR2 FQGNSA. The CDR3 has 14 residues. The V segment lost 6 bases and the J segment 0 bases; nucleotides outside the gene matches: 4. CDR3 amino acids: CASSWTGSSYEQYF. The CDR3 DNA is TGTGCCAGCAGTTGGACAGGGAGCTCCTACGAGCAGTACTTC.

V is TRBV5-1 and J is TRBJ1-5; no definite D call. V was pared by 4 bases and J by 4 bases, with 6 bases between. CDR3 length equals 12 residues. Germline V gene data show CDR1 as SGHRS and CDR2 as YFSETQ. CDR3 in DNA: TGCGCCAGCAGCACAGAAAATCAGCCCCAGCATTTT. This gives the protein CASSTENQPQHF.

This chain connects TRBV28 to TRBJ1-6; D is uncertain. Trimming pared 5 bases from V and 0 bases from J, leaving 11 bases between. The CDR3 totals 16 residues. The germline V gene encodes CDR1 MDHEN and CDR2 SYDVKM. The CDR3 sequence is CASSRVLSSYNSPLHF. In DNA, the CDR3 is TGTGCCAGCAGTCGGGTCCTGAGCTCCTATAATTCACCCCTCCACTTT.

This chain connects TRBV3-1 (or the pseudogene TRBV3-2) to TRBJ1-1; 8 bases line up with TRBD1. With V trimmed by 11 bases and J by 5 bases, 4 bases remained unmatched. Germline V gene data show CDR1 as LGHDT and CDR2 as YNNKEL (reference sequence). The CDR3 has 11 amino acids. CDR3 sequence: CASQGGTEAFF. The DNA for the CDR3 is TGTGCCTCACAGGGGGGAACTGAAGCTTTCTTT.

This chain joins TRBV27 and TRBJ2-7; D is unclear. Germline CDR1 is MNHEY and CDR2 is SMNVEV (reference sequence). The CDR3 length is 13 residues. V dropped 3 bases and J dropped 0 bases, with 6 bases sitting between them. The CDR3 spells CASSFRSSYEQYF. The CDR3 region has the DNA TGTGCCAGCAGTTTTCGGAGCTCCTACGAGCAGTACTTC.